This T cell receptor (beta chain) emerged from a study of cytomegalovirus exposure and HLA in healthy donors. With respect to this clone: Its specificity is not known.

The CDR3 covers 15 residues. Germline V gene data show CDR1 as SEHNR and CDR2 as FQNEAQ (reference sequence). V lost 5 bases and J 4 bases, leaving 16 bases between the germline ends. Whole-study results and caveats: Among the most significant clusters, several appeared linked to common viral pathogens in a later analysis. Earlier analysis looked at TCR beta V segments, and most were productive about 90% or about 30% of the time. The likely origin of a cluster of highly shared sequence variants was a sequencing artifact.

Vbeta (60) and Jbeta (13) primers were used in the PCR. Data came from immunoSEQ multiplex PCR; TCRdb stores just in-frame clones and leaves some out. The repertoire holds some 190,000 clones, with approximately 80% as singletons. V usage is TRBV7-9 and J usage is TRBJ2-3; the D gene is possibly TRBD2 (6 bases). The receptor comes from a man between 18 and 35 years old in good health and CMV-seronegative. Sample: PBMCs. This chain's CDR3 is CASSPGGGSADTQYF. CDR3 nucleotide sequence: TGTGCCAGCAGCCCCGGGGGAGGATCGGCAGATACGCAGTATTTT. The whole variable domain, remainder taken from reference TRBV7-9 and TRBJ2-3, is DTGVSQNPRHKITKRGQNVTFRCDPISEHNRLYWYRQTLGQGPEFLTYFQNEAQLEKSRLLSDRFSAERPKGSFSTLEIQRTEQGDSAMYLCASSPGGGSADTQYFGPGTRLTVL.